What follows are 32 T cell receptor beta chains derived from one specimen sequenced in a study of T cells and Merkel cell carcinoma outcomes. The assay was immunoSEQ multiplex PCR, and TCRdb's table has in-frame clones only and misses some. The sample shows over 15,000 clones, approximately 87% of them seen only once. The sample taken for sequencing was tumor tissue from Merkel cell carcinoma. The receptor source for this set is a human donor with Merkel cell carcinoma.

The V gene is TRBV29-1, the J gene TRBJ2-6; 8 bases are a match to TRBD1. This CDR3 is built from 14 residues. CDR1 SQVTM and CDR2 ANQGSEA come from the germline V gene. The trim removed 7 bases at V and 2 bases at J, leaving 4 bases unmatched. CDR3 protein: CSALDRAGANVLTF. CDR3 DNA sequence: TGCAGCGCCCTGGACAGGGCTGGGGCCAACGTCCTGACTTTC. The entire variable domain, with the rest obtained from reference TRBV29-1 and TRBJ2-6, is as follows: SAVISQKPSRDICQRGTSLTIQCQVDSQVTMMFWYRQQPGQSLTLIATANQGSEATYESGFVIDKFPISRPNLTFSTLTVSNMSPEDSSIYLCSALDRAGANVLTFGAGSRLTVL.

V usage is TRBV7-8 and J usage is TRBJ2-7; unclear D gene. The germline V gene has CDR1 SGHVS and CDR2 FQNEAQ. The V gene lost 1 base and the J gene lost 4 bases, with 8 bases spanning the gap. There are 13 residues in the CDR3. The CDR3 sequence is CASSLVAEYEQYF. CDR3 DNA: TGTGCCAGCAGCTTAGTCGCAGAGTACGAGCAGTACTTC. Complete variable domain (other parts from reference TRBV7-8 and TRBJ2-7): GAGVSQSPRYKVAKRGQDVALRCDPISGHVSLFWYQQALGQGPEFLTYFQNEAQLDKSGLPSDRFFAERPEGSVSTLKIQRTQQEDSAVYLCASSLVAEYEQYFGPGTRLTVT.

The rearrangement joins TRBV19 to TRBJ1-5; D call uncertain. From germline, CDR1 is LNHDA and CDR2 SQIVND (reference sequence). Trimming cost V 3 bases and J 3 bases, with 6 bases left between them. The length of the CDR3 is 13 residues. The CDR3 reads CASSIGFNQPQHF. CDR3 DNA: TGTGCCAGTAGTATCGGTTTCAATCAGCCCCAGCATTTT.

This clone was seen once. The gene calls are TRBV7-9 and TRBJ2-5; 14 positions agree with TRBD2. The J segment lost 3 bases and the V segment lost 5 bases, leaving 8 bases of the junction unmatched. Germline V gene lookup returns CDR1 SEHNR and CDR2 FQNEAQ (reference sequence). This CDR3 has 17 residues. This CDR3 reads CASSPHPGLAGEETQYF. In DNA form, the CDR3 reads TGTGCCAGCAGCCCACACCCGGGACTAGCGGGGGAAGAGACCCAGTACTTC.

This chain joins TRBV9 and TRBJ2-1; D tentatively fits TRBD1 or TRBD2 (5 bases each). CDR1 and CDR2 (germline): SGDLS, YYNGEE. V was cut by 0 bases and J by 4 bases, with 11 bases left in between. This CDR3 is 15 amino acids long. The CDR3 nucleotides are TGTGCCAGCAGCGTAGGGGGCGGGTATTACAATGAGCAGTTCTTC. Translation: CASSVGGGYYNEQFF. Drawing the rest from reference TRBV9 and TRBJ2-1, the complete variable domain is DSGVTQTPKHLITATGQRVTLRCSPRSGDLSVYWYQQSLDQGLQFLIQYYNGEERAKGNILERFSAQQFPDLHSELNLSSLELGDSALYFCASSVGGGYYNEQFFGPGTRLTVL.

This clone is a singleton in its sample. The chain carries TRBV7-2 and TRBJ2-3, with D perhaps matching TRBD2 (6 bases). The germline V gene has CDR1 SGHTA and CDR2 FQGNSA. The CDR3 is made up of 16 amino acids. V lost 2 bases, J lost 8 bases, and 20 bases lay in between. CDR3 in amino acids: CASSLSGGASALTQYF. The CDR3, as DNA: TGTGCCAGCAGCTTATCTGGGGGAGCTAGCGCCCTTACGCAGTATTTT.

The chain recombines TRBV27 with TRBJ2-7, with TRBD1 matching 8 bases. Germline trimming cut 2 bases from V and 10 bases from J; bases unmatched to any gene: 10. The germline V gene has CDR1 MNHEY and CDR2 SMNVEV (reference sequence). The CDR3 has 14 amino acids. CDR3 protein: CASSLGGQGYKQYF. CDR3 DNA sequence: TGTGCCAGCAGTTTAGGCGGACAGGGCTACAAACAGTACTTC.

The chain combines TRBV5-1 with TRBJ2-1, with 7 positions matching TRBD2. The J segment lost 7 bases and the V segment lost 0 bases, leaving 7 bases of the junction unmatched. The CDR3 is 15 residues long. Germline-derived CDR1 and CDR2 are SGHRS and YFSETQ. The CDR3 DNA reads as TGCGCCAGCAGCTTGGCTATGGGGGGGGGAAATGAGCAGTTCTTC. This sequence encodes CASSLAMGGGNEQFF.

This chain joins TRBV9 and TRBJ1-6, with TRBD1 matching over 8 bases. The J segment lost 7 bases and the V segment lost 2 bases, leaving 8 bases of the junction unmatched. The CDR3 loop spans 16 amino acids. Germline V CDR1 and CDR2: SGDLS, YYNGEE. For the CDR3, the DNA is TGTGCCAGCAGCGTTTCGGCAGGGGGCGGAAATTCACCCCTCCACTTT. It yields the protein CASSVSAGGGNSPLHF.

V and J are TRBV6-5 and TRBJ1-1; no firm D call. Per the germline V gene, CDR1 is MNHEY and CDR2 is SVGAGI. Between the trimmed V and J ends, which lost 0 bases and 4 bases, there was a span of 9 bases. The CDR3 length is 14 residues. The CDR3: CASSYSRTLTEAFF. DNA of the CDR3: TGTGCCAGCAGTTACTCGAGAACCCTCACTGAAGCTTTCTTT.

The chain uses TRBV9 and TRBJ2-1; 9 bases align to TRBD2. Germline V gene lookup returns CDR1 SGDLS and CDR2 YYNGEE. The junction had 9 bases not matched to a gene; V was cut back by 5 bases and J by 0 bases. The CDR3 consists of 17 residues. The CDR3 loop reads CASSDAGGYLSYNEQFF. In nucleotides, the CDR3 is TGTGCCAGCAGTGACGCGGGGGGGTACCTCTCCTACAATGAGCAGTTCTTC.

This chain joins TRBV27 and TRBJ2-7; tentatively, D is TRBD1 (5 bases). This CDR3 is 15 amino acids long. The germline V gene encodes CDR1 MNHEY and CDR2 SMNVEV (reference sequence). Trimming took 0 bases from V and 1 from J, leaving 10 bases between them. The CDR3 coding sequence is TGTGCCAGCAGTTTATCCAAGGGGATATCCTACGAGCAGTACTTC. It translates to CASSLSKGISYEQYF.

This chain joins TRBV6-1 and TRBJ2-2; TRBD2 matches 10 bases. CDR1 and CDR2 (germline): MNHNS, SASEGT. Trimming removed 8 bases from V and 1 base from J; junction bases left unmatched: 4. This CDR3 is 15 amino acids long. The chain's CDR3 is CASVRLAGNTGELFF. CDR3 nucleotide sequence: TGTGCCAGCGTAAGACTAGCGGGGAACACCGGGGAGCTGTTTTTT.

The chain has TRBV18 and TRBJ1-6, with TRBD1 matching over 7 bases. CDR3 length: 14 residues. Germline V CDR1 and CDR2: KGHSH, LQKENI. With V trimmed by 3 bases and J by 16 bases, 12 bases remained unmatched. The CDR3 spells CASSPMDRNAHLHF. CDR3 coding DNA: TGTGCCAGCTCACCCATGGACAGGAATGCACATCTCCACTTT.

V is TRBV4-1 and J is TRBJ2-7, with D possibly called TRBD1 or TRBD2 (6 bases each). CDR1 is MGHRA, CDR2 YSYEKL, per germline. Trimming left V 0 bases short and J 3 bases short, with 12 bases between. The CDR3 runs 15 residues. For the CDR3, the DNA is TGCGCCAGCAGCCAAGATGGGGGGCGCTTCTACGAGCAGTACTTC. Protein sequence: CASSQDGGRFYEQYF.

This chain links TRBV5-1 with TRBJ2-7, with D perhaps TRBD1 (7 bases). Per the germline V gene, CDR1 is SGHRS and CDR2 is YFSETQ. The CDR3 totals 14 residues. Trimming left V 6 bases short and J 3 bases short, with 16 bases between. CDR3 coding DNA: TGCGCCAGCAAAGGGGGGACAGCCTTCTACGAGCAGTACTTC. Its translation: CASKGGTAFYEQYF. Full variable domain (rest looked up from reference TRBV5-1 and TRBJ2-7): KAGVTQTPRYLIKTRGQQVTLSCSPISGHRSVSWYQQTPGQGLQFLFEYFSETQRNKGNFPGRFSGRQFSNSRSEMNVSTLELGDSALYLCASKGGTAFYEQYFGPGTRLTVT.

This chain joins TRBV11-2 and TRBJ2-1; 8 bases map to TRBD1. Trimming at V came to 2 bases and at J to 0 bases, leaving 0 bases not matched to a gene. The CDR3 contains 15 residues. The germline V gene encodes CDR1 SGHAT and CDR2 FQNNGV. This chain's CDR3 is CASSLTGGSYNEQFF. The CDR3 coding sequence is TGTGCCAGCAGCTTAACAGGGGGCTCCTACAATGAGCAGTTCTTC. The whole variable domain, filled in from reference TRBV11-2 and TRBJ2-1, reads EAGVAQSPRYKIIEKRQSVAFWCNPISGHATLYWYQQILGQGPKLLIQFQNNGVVDDSQLPKDRFSAERLKGVDSTLKIQPAKLEDSAVYLCASSLTGGSYNEQFFGPGTRLTVL.

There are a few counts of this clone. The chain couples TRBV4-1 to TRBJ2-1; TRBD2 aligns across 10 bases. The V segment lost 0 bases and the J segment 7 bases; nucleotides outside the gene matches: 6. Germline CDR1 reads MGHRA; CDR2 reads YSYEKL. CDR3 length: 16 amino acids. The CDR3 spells CASSQEGAGGANEQFF. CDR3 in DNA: TGCGCCAGCAGCCAAGAGGGAGCGGGAGGGGCAAATGAGCAGTTCTTC.

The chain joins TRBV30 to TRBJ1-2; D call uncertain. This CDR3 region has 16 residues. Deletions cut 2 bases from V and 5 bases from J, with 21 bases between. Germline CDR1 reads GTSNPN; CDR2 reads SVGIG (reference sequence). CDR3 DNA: TGTGCCTGGAGTATGTCCCTGCCCTTTCAACGTTATGGCTACACCTTC. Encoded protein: CAWSMSLPFQRYGYTF.

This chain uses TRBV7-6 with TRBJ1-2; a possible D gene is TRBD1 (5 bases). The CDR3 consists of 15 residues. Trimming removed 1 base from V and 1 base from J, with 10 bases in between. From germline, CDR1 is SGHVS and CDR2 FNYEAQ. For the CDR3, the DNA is TGTGCCAGCAGCTTAGGAAGGGACGTTAACTATGGCTACACCTTC. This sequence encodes CASSLGRDVNYGYTF.

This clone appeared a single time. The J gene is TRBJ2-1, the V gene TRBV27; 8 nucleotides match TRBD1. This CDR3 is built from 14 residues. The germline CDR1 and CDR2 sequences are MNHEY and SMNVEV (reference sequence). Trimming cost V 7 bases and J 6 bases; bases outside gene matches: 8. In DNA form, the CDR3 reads TGTGCCAGCACCGCGTCCACAGGGGGCAATGAGCAGTTCTTC. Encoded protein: CASTASTGGNEQFF.

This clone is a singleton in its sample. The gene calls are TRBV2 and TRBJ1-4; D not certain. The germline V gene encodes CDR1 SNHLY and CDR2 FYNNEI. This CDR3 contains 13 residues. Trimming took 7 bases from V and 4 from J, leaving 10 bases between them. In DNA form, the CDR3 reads TGTGCCAGCAAGGAACAGAATAATGAAAAACTGTTTTTT. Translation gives CASKEQNNEKLFF.

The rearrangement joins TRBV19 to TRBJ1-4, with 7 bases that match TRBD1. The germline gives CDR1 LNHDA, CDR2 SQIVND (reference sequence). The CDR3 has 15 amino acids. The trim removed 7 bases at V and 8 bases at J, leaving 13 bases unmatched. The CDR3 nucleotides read TGTGCCAGTAACATCCAGGGGGGAGGCTTCGAAAAACTGTTTTTT. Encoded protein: CASNIQGGGFEKLFF.

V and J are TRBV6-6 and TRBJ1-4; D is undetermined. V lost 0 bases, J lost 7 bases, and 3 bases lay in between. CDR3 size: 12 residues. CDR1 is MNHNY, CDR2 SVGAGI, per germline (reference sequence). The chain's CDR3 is CASSYSVEKLFF. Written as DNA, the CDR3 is TGTGCCAGCAGTTACTCTGTTGAAAAACTGTTTTTT.

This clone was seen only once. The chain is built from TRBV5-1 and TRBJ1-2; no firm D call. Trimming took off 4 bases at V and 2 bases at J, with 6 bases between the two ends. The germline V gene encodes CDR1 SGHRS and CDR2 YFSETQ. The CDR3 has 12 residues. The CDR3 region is CASSEENYGYTF. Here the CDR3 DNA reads TGCGCCAGCAGCGAGGAAAACTATGGCTACACCTTC.

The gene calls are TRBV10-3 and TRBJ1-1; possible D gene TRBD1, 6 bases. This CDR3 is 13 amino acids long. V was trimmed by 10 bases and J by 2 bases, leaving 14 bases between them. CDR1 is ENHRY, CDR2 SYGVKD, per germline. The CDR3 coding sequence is TGTGCCAAGGGGGGGGTCAGTAACACTGAAGCTTTCTTT. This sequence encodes CAKGGVSNTEAFF.

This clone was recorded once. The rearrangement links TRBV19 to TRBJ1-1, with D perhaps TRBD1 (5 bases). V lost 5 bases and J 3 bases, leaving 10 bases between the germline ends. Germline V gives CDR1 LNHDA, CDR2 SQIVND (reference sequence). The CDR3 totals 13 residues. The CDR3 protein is CASSPGSDTEAFF. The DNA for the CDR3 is TGTGCCAGTAGTCCAGGGTCGGACACTGAAGCTTTCTTT.

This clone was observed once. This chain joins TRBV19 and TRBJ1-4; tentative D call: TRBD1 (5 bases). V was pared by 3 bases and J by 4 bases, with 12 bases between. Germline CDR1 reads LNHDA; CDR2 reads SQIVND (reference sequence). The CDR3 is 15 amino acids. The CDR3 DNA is TGTGCCAGTAGTATCCCCCAGGGTGGTAATGAAAAACTGTTTTTT. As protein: CASSIPQGGNEKLFF.

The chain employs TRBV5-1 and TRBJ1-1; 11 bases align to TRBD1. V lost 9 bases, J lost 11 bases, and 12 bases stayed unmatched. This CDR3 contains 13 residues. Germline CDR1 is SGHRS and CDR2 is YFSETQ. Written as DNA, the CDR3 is TGCGCCAACAGTTCCGGGACAGGGGGTTCGGCTTTCTTT. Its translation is CANSSGTGGSAFF.

The CDR3 sequence is CASSGPRTNQYF. The CDR3 nucleotides are TGTGCCAGCAGTGGTCCCCGGACAAATCAGTACTTC. The chain couples TRBV2 to TRBJ2-4; possibly TRBD1 for D (5 bases). CDR3 length: 12 amino acids. Germline V gene sequence: CDR1 SNHLY, CDR2 FYNNEI. Trimming shortened V by 4 bases and J by 12 bases, and 13 bases separated the two germline ends.

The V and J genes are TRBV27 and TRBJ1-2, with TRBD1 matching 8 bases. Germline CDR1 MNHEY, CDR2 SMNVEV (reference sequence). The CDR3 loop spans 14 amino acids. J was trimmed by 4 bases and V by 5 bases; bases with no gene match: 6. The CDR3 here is CASSRGQAGYGYTF. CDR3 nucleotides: TGTGCCAGCAGTAGGGGACAGGCGGGCTATGGCTACACCTTC.

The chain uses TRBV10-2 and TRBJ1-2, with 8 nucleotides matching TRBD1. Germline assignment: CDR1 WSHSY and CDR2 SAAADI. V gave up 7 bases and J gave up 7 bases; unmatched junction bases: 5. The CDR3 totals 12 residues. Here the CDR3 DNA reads TGCGCCAGCAATCAGGGGGCGGGTGGCTACACCTTC. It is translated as CASNQGAGGYTF.